This TCR beta chain was sequenced during a study of vaccination and CD4 T cells after COVID-19. About this clonotype: No antigen is known for it.

Germline CDR1 and CDR2: MNHEY and SVGAGI. This CDR3 has 16 amino acids. The J segment lost 1 base and the V segment lost 0 bases, leaving 3 bases of the junction unmatched. Sequencing of cultured CD4+ T cell DNA used the Oncomine TCR Beta short-read assay. Via MiXCR, TCRdb re-called the PCR reads, giving one row per CDR3 protein. The sample contains about 19,000 distinct CDR3 sequences, 55% of which appear only once. Documented treatment: roughly ten-day PBMC culture with coronavirus spike peptide pools or control peptides (ViraFEST assay). The receptor comes from a human donor who had recovered from COVID-19. Material for sequencing was CD4+ T cells from blood, cultured in vitro. This chain joins TRBV6-5 and TRBJ2-3; TRBD2 matches 8 bases. This chain's CDR3 is CASSYSALAGTDTQYF. CDR3 coding DNA: TGTGCCAGCAGTTACTCGGCACTAGCGGGCACAGATACGCAGTATTTT.